A single sample is the source of the 30 T cell receptor beta chains below, sequenced in a study of cytomegalovirus exposure and HLA in healthy donors. Sequenced by immunoSEQ multiplex PCR; TCRdb stores in-frame clones only, minus some. The table includes 150,000 to 200,000 clones, 88% detected once. Sequencing was done on a sample of PBMCs. Receptors were obtained from a man aged 18 to 29 in good health and CMV-seronegative.

This clone was detected only once. CDR3 sequence: CASSSGLAVATQYF. In DNA, the CDR3 is TGCGCCAGCAGCTCGGGACTAGCGGTCGCTACGCAGTATTTT. The chain uses TRBV5-1 and TRBJ2-3, with 11 bases aligning to TRBD2. CDR1 SGHRS and CDR2 YFSETQ come from the germline V gene. J gave up 8 bases and V 3 bases, and 5 bases lay outside the gene matches. This CDR3 is 14 amino acids long.

The rearrangement links TRBV9 to TRBJ2-7; TRBD2 agrees at 13 bases. The germline gives CDR1 SGDLS, CDR2 YYNGEE. The CDR3 covers 15 residues. The J segment lost 5 bases and the V segment lost 4 bases, leaving 6 bases of the junction unmatched. The CDR3 is CASSPWTSGRNEQYF. CDR3 in DNA: TGTGCCAGCAGCCCCTGGACTAGCGGGAGAAACGAGCAGTACTTC.

Comments on this clone: This specimen includes other DNA sequences encoding the same CDR3. This chain links TRBV4-3 with TRBJ2-7, with D possibly being TRBD1 (6 bases). V gave up 1 base and J gave up 1 base, with 8 bases separating them. Per the germline V gene, CDR1 is LGHNA and CDR2 is YSLEER. The length of the CDR3 is 14 residues. The CDR3: CASSQVTGSYEQYF. The CDR3 coding sequence is TGCGCCAGCAGCCAAGTCACAGGGTCCTACGAGCAGTACTTC.

The chain joins TRBV6-5 to TRBJ2-7, with TRBD1 matching 10 bases. Unmatched junction bases numbered 2, after V lost 4 bases and J lost 5 bases. Germline CDR1 MNHEY, CDR2 SVGAGI. This CDR3 is 13 amino acids long. The CDR3 protein is CASSSGTGDEQYV. The CDR3 bases are TGTGCCAGCAGTTCAGGGACAGGGGACGAGCAGTACGTC.

The chain links TRBV5-8 to TRBJ2-7; D might be TRBD2 (7 bases). Trimming pared 1 base from V and 2 bases from J, leaving 16 bases between. Germline values: CDR1 SGHTS, CDR2 YDEGEE. There are 16 residues in the CDR3. CDR3 sequence: CASSLNPGGGTYEQYV. For the CDR3, the DNA is TGTGCCAGCAGCTTGAATCCCGGCGGGGGCACCTACGAGCAGTACGTC.

The CDR3 DNA sequence: TGTGCCAGCAGCTTACGGACAGAAACTGAAGCTTTCTTT. Protein sequence: CASSLRTETEAFF. The chain joins TRBV13 to TRBJ1-1; a possible D gene is TRBD1 (6 bases). This CDR3 spans 13 amino acids. The germline V gene has CDR1 PRHDT and CDR2 FYEKMQ (reference sequence). V dropped 2 bases and J dropped 5 bases, with 9 bases sitting between them.

The CDR3 coding sequence is TGTGCCAGCAGCCCGGGACTGACCTACGAGCAGTACTTC. This sequence encodes CASSPGLTYEQYF. The chain uses TRBV11-3 and TRBJ2-7, with D possibly TRBD2 on 6 matching bases. The CDR3 is 13 amino acids. Between the trimmed V and J ends, which lost 5 bases and 2 bases, there was a span of 10 bases. Germline V gene lookup returns CDR1 SGHNT and CDR2 YENEEA.

This chain's CDR3 is CASSSGQGRFINSPLHF. In DNA, the CDR3 is TGCGCCAGCAGCTCCGGACAGGGGAGGTTTATTAATTCACCCCTCCACTTT. The chain uses TRBV5-1 and TRBJ1-6; 9 bases match TRBD1. Per the germline V gene, CDR1 is SGHRS and CDR2 is YFSETQ. The CDR3 length is 17 residues. V was pared by 3 bases and J by 6 bases, with 10 bases of the junction left unmatched.

The chain uses TRBV2 and TRBJ1-4; possibly TRBD1 for D (6 bases). V lost 5 bases and J lost 7, with 11 bases in between. The germline V gene has CDR1 SNHLY and CDR2 FYNNEI. The CDR3 is 13 amino acids. The chain's CDR3 is CASSRDTVEKLFF. In nucleotides, the CDR3 is TGTGCCAGCAGTCGGGACACGGTTGAAAAACTGTTTTTT.

This sequence joins TRBV6-1 and TRBJ2-1; 7 bases are a match to TRBD2. CDR1 MNHNS and CDR2 SASEGT come from the germline V gene. The junction had 6 bases not matched to a gene; V was cut back by 4 bases and J by 3 bases. This CDR3 comprises 15 residues. Here the CDR3 reads CASSGGGGGYNEQFF. For the CDR3, the DNA is TGTGCCAGCAGTGGTGGGGGGGGAGGCTACAATGAGCAGTTCTTC.

The chain joins TRBV28 to TRBJ1-1; D ambiguous. Trimming pared 6 bases from V and 0 bases from J, leaving 14 bases between. Germline V lookup: CDR1 MDHEN, CDR2 SYDVKM. The CDR3 loop spans 15 amino acids. The CDR3 DNA reads as TGTGCCAGCAGAACTCCGATCCTCATGAACACTGAAGCTTTCTTT. Protein product: CASRTPILMNTEAFF.

This clone occurred once. The rearrangement uses TRBV18 and TRBJ1-2; 7 bases are shared with TRBD1. From germline, CDR1 is KGHSH and CDR2 LQKENI. J was trimmed by 3 bases and V by 9 bases; bases with no gene match: 7. The CDR3 consists of 13 residues. This chain's CDR3 is CASHPGTDYGYTF. In DNA form, the CDR3 reads TGTGCCAGTCATCCCGGGACAGACTATGGCTACACCTTC.

This chain links TRBV6-1 with TRBJ2-1; D is possibly TRBD2 (7 bases). CDR1 and CDR2 from the germline V gene are MNHNS and SASEGT. Between the trimmed V and J ends, which lost 0 bases and 0 bases, there was a span of 21 bases. This CDR3 is 20 amino acids long. Here the CDR3 DNA reads TGTGCCAGCAGTGAAGCGCGGTGGGGGGGGACAACGAGCTCCTACAATGAGCAGTTCTTC. Translated, it gives CASSEARWGGTTSSYNEQFF.

V is TRBV10-3 and J is TRBJ1-2, with D unclear. Germline assignment: CDR1 ENHRY and CDR2 SYGVKD. There are 12 residues in the CDR3. Deletions cut 7 bases from V and 7 bases from J, with 13 bases between. CDR3 in DNA: TGTGCCATCATGTCGGTATCGGGTGGCTACACCTTC. As protein: CAIMSVSGGYTF.

This chain uses TRBV5-1 with TRBJ1-2, with D possibly matching TRBD1 (6 bases). The CDR3 extends over 14 amino acids. Trimming pared 0 bases from V and 6 bases from J, leaving 12 bases between. In germline, CDR1 is SGHRS, CDR2 YFSETQ. The chain's CDR3 is CASSLATAGDGYTF. CDR3 bases: TGCGCCAGCAGCTTGGCCACGGCAGGGGATGGCTACACCTTC.

This clone showed up just once. The chain recombines TRBV29-1 with TRBJ2-7; no firm D call. Germline assignment: CDR1 SQVTM and CDR2 ANQGSEA. The CDR3 is 17 residues long. V was cut by 2 bases and J by 3 bases, with 23 bases left in between. CDR3 sequence reads: CSVETLGRGNLVYEQYF. The CDR3 DNA reads as TGCAGCGTTGAAACGTTGGGTAGAGGTAATCTGGTCTACGAGCAGTACTTC.

V and J are TRBV5-1 and TRBJ2-1, with a possible D match to TRBD2 (6 bases). CDR1 and CDR2 from the germline V gene are SGHRS and YFSETQ. The V gene lost 7 bases and the J gene lost 5 bases, with 10 bases spanning the gap. The CDR3 runs to 12 residues. The CDR3 region is CASRRGNNEQFF. The CDR3 DNA follows: TGCGCCAGCCGACGGGGGAACAATGAGCAGTTCTTC.

This clone appeared once. This chain connects TRBV10-1 to TRBJ2-5; 11 bases match TRBD2. The V and J ends lost 3 bases and 1 base, in that order; junction bases with no gene match: 4. The CDR3 has 16 amino acids. Germline values: CDR1 WNHNN, CDR2 SYGVQD (reference sequence). CDR3 region: CASSELAGDIQETQYF. CDR3 DNA: TGCGCCAGCAGTGAACTAGCGGGGGACATCCAAGAGACCCAGTACTTC.

The J gene is TRBJ1-5, the V gene TRBV28, with 8 bases matching TRBD1. Germline V gene data show CDR1 as MDHEN and CDR2 as SYDVKM. V shed 4 bases, J shed 4 bases, and the junction held 15 bases outside the gene matches. The CDR3 consists of 18 residues. CDR3 bases: TGTGCCAGCAGTTCCTATTTGGGACAGGAAAGGCTTAATCAGCCCCAGCATTTT. Protein: CASSSYLGQERLNQPQHF.

The chain recombines TRBV5-1 with TRBJ2-1; TRBD2 matches at 9 bases. The J segment lost 0 bases and the V segment lost 6 bases, leaving 16 bases of the junction unmatched. The CDR3 spans 19 residues. The germline gives CDR1 SGHRS, CDR2 YFSETQ. CDR3 coding DNA: TGCGCCAGCAAAGGGGGGGCTAGCGGGACTCCGAGCTCCTACAATGAGCAGTTCTTC. It encodes CASKGGASGTPSSYNEQFF.

V usage is TRBV7-6 and J usage is TRBJ2-7; 8 bases match TRBD1. The CDR3 covers 13 residues. Germline values: CDR1 SGHVS, CDR2 FNYEAQ. With 11 bases clipped from V and 2 bases from J, the junction kept 8 bases outside the gene matches. The CDR3 DNA is TGTGCCGGCCGGACAGGGAGTCCCTACGAGCAGTACTTC. Its protein product is CAGRTGSPYEQYF.

This clone was seen ten or more times. Within the sample, other DNA sequences also encode this same CDR3. The V call is TRBV6-1, the J call TRBJ1-6; TRBD1 matches at 8 bases. Looked up from germline, CDR1 is MNHNS and CDR2 is SASEGT. This CDR3 spans 15 amino acids. The V gene end was trimmed by 2 bases and the J gene end by 6 bases; junction bases not matched to a gene: 3. In DNA, the CDR3 is TGTGCCAGCAGTGAAAGACAGGGGTCTAATTCACCCCTCCACTTT. This encodes CASSERQGSNSPLHF.

The J gene is TRBJ2-7, the V gene TRBV5-1, with 8 nucleotides matching TRBD1. CDR1 is SGHRS, CDR2 YFSETQ, per germline. The CDR3 has 14 residues. V lost 5 bases, J lost 1 base, and 5 bases stayed unmatched. DNA for the CDR3: TGCGCCAGCAGGACGGGACAGGAATCCTACGAGCAGTACTTC. Protein: CASRTGQESYEQYF.

The chain employs TRBV27 and TRBJ2-1; TRBD2 agrees at 12 bases. The germline V gene encodes CDR1 MNHEY and CDR2 SMNVEV (reference sequence). The V and J ends lost 1 base and 0 bases, in that order; junction bases with no gene match: 7. The CDR3 is 19 amino acids. The CDR3 DNA follows: TGTGCCAGCAGTTTATGGGGGACTAGCGGGTCATTCTCCTACAATGAGCAGTTCTTC. This sequence encodes CASSLWGTSGSFSYNEQFF.

The V and J genes are TRBV19 and TRBJ1-2; D perhaps matches TRBD1 (5 bases). The germline gives CDR1 LNHDA, CDR2 SQIVND (reference sequence). V lost 3 bases and J lost 2, with 7 bases in between. CDR3 length: 13 residues. Written as DNA, the CDR3 is TGTGCCAGTAGTATTGGGGGGAACTATGGCTACACCTTC. This gives the protein CASSIGGNYGYTF.

The rearrangement uses TRBV6-5 and TRBJ1-2; 10 nucleotides line up with TRBD1. The CDR3 runs to 14 residues. CDR1 MNHEY and CDR2 SVGAGI come from the germline V gene. V lost 2 bases and J lost 8; bases outside the gene matches: 5. In nucleotides, the CDR3 is TGTGCCAGCAGTTACGGGACAGGGGCGCGGGGCTACACCTTC. This translates into CASSYGTGARGYTF.

This chain joins TRBV10-3 and TRBJ2-5; maybe TRBD1 (5 bases). Trimming left V 9 bases short and J 2 bases short, with 10 bases between. The length of the CDR3 is 12 residues. The germline gives CDR1 ENHRY, CDR2 SYGVKD. CDR3 loop: CAIGVLQETQYF. CDR3 nucleotide sequence: TGTGCCATAGGGGTGTTACAAGAGACCCAGTACTTC.

This chain uses TRBV28 with TRBJ1-1; D possibly corresponds to TRBD1 (6 bases). Germline values: CDR1 MDHEN, CDR2 SYDVKM. Trimming took 5 bases from V and 0 from J, leaving 19 bases between them. This CDR3 spans 17 amino acids. Written as DNA, the CDR3 is TGTGCCAGCAGTCCCCTTCGAGGGGGTTGGATGAACACTGAAGCTTTCTTT. Translation: CASSPLRGGWMNTEAFF.

The chain links TRBV7-2 to TRBJ1-6; no definite D call. The CDR3 totals 14 residues. V shed 7 bases and J shed 13 bases, with 20 bases lying between them. CDR1 is SGHTA and CDR2 is FQGNSA in the germline V gene. The CDR3 loop reads CASTPTEGLPPLHF. The CDR3 DNA is TGTGCCAGCACCCCTACCGAGGGATTGCCGCCCCTCCACTTT.

V is TRBV5-4 and J is TRBJ1-2, with a possible D match to TRBD1 (5 bases). From germline, CDR1 is SGHNT and CDR2 YYREEE (reference sequence). The V and J ends lost 0 bases and 7 bases respectively, with 10 bases between them. This CDR3 is 13 amino acids long. The CDR3 DNA sequence: TGTGCCAGCAGCTTGGCCCGACAGCCTGGCTACACCTTC. Amino acids: CASSLARQPGYTF.